A single sample is the source of the 27 T cell receptor beta chains below, sequenced in a study of tumor and adjacent non-tumor tissue in lung cancer. RNA was extracted from bulk tissue without any cell sorting. The normal lung tissue was taken more than 3 cm from the tumor edge. The library came from three nested PCR rounds adapted from ARM-PCR protocols. TCRdb ran MiXCR on the multiplex PCR reads and lists one entry per CDR3 protein. This sample carries about 100,000 distinct CDR3 sequences, approximately 60% of them seen once, and the ten largest clones take less than 20%. Sequenced sample: distant non-tumor lung tissue. Source of these receptors: a man younger than 45 with non-small cell lung cancer.

To note about this clonotype: The junction departs from germline at one end; a sequencing error may be responsible. This chain links TRBV20-1 with TRBJ2-3, with D possibly being TRBD1 (6 bases). Germline values: CDR1 DFQATT, CDR2 SNEGSKA (reference sequence). The CDR3 totals 14 residues. The CDR3 loop is CSVTEAGDTDAQYF. DNA for the CDR3: TGCAGTGTTACAGAGGCAGGGGACACAGATGCGCAGTATTTT.

The sample holds one count of this clonotype. The junction shows a germline mismatch at one end, possibly a read error. This chain links TRBV12-3 or TRBV12-4 with TRBJ1-2; D might be TRBD1 (5 bases). This CDR3 has 14 residues. The CDR3: CASSLSGAAYDYTF. Written as DNA, the CDR3 is TGTGCCAGCAGTTTAAGCGGGGCTGCTTATGACTACACCTTC.

The rearrangement uses TRBV7-9 and TRBJ2-5, with 13 bases identical to TRBD2. CDR3 length equals 17 residues. The V gene's germline CDR1 is SEHNR and CDR2 FQNEAQ (reference sequence). This CDR3 reads CGNSLDWTSGGVETQYF. The CDR3 DNA sequence: TGTGGCAACAGCTTAGATTGGACTAGCGGGGGAGTGGAGACCCAGTACTTC.

Worth noting for this clonotype: This could be a read error, since a much larger clone is one nucleotide away. J is TRBJ2-1 and V is TRBV4-3; D is unclear. This CDR3 is built from 17 residues. CDR1 and CDR2 (germline): LGHNA, YSLEER. In DNA, the CDR3 is TGCGCCAGCAGCCAAGTTCTTTCGACCACCTCAGCTTACGAGCGGTTCTTC. This sequence encodes CASSQVLSTTSAYERFF.

The chain uses TRBV6-5 and TRBJ1-1; no clear D. Between the trimmed V and J ends, which lost 3 bases and 1 base, there was a span of 6 bases. Per germline, CDR1 MNHEY and CDR2 SVGAGI. CDR3 length: 13 residues. CDR3 nucleotide sequence: TGTGCCAGCAGTTATCACGGGAACACTGAAGCTTTCTTT. Its translation: CASSYHGNTEAFF.

Of note for this clonotype: A junction end diverges from the germline sequence, so it may reflect a read error. The chain uses TRBV4-1 and TRBJ1-3; the D gene is possibly TRBD1 (5 bases). The CDR3 consists of 16 residues. The germline gives CDR1 MGHRA, CDR2 YSYEKL. Here the CDR3 reads CASSQASGGVGNIIYF. The DNA of the CDR3 is TGCGCCAGTAGCCAAGCAAGTGGAGGGGTTGGAAACATCATATATTTT.

The chain is built from TRBV20-1 and TRBJ2-7; 7 bases line up with TRBD1. CDR3 size: 16 residues. Germline assignment: CDR1 DFQATT and CDR2 SNEGSKA (reference sequence). Trimming removed 0 bases from V and 7 bases from J; junction bases left unmatched: 15. The CDR3 DNA is TGCAGTGCTAGAGATCATAAAGAGGGGGCCCTGAGGGAGCAGTACTTC. Encoded protein: CSARDHKEGALREQYF.

This chain joins TRBV10-1 and TRBJ2-3, with a possible D match to TRBD1 (6 bases). V was clipped by 4 bases and J by 4 bases, with 12 bases between them. This CDR3 has 14 amino acids. The germline V gene encodes CDR1 WNHNN and CDR2 SYGVQD (reference sequence). The chain's CDR3 is CASSVSRGADTQYF. The CDR3 bases are TGCGCCAGCAGTGTGTCCAGGGGCGCAGATACGCAGTATTTT.

The chain has TRBV7-9 and TRBJ2-7; unclear D gene. The CDR3 covers 16 residues. Germline values: CDR1 SEHNR, CDR2 FQNEAQ (reference sequence). Trimming pared 5 bases from V and 1 base from J, leaving 18 bases between. CDR3 residues: CASSPPDKEVSYEQYF. The CDR3 nucleotides are TGTGCCAGCAGCCCTCCCGACAAGGAAGTTTCCTACGAGCAGTACTTC.

To note about this clonotype: The junction shows a germline mismatch at one end, possibly a read error. The chain carries TRBV4-3 and TRBJ2-1; D ambiguous. The CDR3 has 15 amino acids. Per the germline V gene, CDR1 is LGHNA and CDR2 is YSLEER. The CDR3 DNA reads as TGCGCCAGCAGCCAAGACAGTTCCTCCTACAATGAGCAATTGTTC. Translating it yields CASSQDSSSYNEQLF.

About this clonotype: A much more abundant neighbour one base away suggests this may be a read error. As DNA, the CDR3 is TGTACCTGGATGGCGGGGGAGACCACCGGGGAGCTGTTTTTT. It codes for CTWMAGETTGELFF. V usage is TRBV30 and J usage is TRBJ2-2; 7 bases align to TRBD2. Germline loops: CDR1 GTSNPN, CDR2 SVGIG (reference sequence). The CDR3 sequence is 14 residues long.

The chain couples TRBV10-3 to TRBJ1-5; 7 positions match TRBD1. The CDR3 length is 15 residues. Germline lookup yields CDR1 ENHRY and CDR2 SYGVKD. As DNA, the CDR3 is TGTGACATTAGTGAGACAGGGAATCGGAATCAGCCCCAGCATTTT. This sequence encodes CDISETGNRNQPQHF.

As to this clonotype: A much larger clone lies a single base off, so this may be a read error. The rearrangement uses TRBV4-2 and TRBJ2-1; 8 bases map to TRBD2. Germline CDR1 is LGHNA and CDR2 is YNFKEQ. The CDR3 has 18 amino acids. In nucleotides, the CDR3 is TGTACCAGCAGCCAAGAAGCCCTAGCGGGTTTAACCTACAATGAGCAGTTCTTC. Translated, it gives CTSSQEALAGLTYNEQFF.

To note about this clonotype: The junction differs from germline at one of its ends, possibly a read error. This chain joins TRBV5-1 and TRBJ1-1, with D maybe TRBD1 (5 bases). Germline V lookup: CDR1 SGHRS, CDR2 YFSETQ. This CDR3 comprises 17 residues. For the CDR3, the DNA is TGCCCCAGCAGCCCCCGGGGGACCGGAATGGGGAGCATCGAGGCTTTCTTT. This gives the protein CPSSPRGTGMGSIEAFF. Supplemented by reference TRBV5-1 and TRBJ1-1, the full variable domain reads KAGVTQTPRYLIKTRGQQVTLSCSPISGHRSVSWYQQTPGQGLQFLFEYFSETQRNKGNFPGRFSGRQFSNSRSEMNVSTLELGDSALYLCPSSPRGTGMGSIEAFFGQGTRLTVV.

On this clonotype itself: Since a much larger clone is just one base distant, this may be a read error. This rearrangement joins TRBV10-3 to TRBJ2-3; D gene unclear. Germline V gene lookup returns CDR1 ENHRY and CDR2 SYGVKD. The CDR3 covers 13 residues. CDR3 in amino acids: CDISESNVDTQYF. DNA of the CDR3: TGTGACATCAGTGAGTCGAATGTAGATACGCAGTATTTT.

This clonotype was counted a few times. With a much larger clone just one base away, this may be a read error. J is TRBJ2-3 and V is TRBV10-3, with D perhaps matching TRBD2 (6 bases). V dropped 6 bases and J dropped 5 bases, with 21 bases sitting between them. This CDR3 comprises 16 residues. Germline CDR1 and CDR2: ENHRY and SYGVKD. The DNA for the CDR3 is TGTGCCATCAGCCTGGGGGAGGACTTAGGCATAGATACGCAGTATTTT. As protein: CAISLGEDLGIDTQYF.

This clonotype was found a few times. A much larger clonotype is one base distant, so this may be a read error. This chain links TRBV20-1 with TRBJ1-2; D remains unclear. Trimming shortened V by 7 bases and J by 4 bases, and 13 bases separated the two germline ends. In germline, CDR1 is DFQATT, CDR2 SNEGSKA (reference sequence). This CDR3 has 12 amino acids. CDR3 sequence: CSVSSEVYGYTF. In nucleotides, the CDR3 is TGCAGTGTTAGCTCGGAGGTCTATGGCTACACCTTC.

About this clonotype: Germline and junction disagree at one end, which may indicate a read error. The chain recombines TRBV20-1 with TRBJ2-3; tentative D call: TRBD1 (7 bases). Germline CDR1 reads DFQATT; CDR2 reads SNEGSKA (reference sequence). The CDR3 length is 15 residues. The DNA for the CDR3 is TGCAGTACTAGCTCCCCCGGGGGTGGGACAGATATGCAGTATTTT. Translating it yields CSTSSPGGGTDMQYF.

A note on this clonotype: The junction departs from germline at one end; a sequencing error may be responsible. The V and J genes are TRBV12-3 or TRBV12-4 and TRBJ2-7, with 9 bases fitting TRBD1. The CDR3 is 14 residues long. CDR3 bases: TGTACCAGCAATTTACAGGGGGCCTCCTACGAGCAGTACTTC. Its protein product is CTSNLQGASYEQYF.

Remarks on this clonotype: A junction boundary mismatches the germline segment, possibly from a read error. The V gene is TRBV20-1, the J gene TRBJ2-5; maybe TRBD2 (7 bases). Germline CDR1 DFQATT, CDR2 SNEGSKA (reference sequence). CDR3 length: 16 residues. CDR3: CSARISRGADAETKYF. The CDR3 coding sequence is TGCAGTGCTAGAATATCCCGGGGGGCAGATGCGGAGACCAAGTACTTC.

In regard to this clonotype: It may be a read error: a sequence one base away is much more abundant. The chain joins TRBV29-1 to TRBJ1-4; possible D gene TRBD1, 6 bases. Germline CDR1 reads SQVTM; CDR2 reads ANQGSEA. Trimming left V 4 bases short and J 8 bases short, with 11 bases between. The CDR3 sequence is 12 residues long. The CDR3 nucleotides read TGCAGCGTTGGGTCAGGGGACGAAAAACTGTTTTTT. As protein: CSVGSGDEKLFF.

Points on this clonotype: No conserved phenylalanine or tryptophan ends this CDR3, so it is likely a read error. CDR3 nucleotide sequence: TGTGCCAGCAGTCCCGCGGGGGGGCCAAAGGACTACACCTTA. Translated: CASSPAGGPKDYTL. The gene calls are TRBV12-3 or TRBV12-4 and TRBJ1-2, with TRBD1 as a possible D gene (6 bases). There are 14 residues in the CDR3. Deletions cut 5 bases from V and 10 bases from J, with 20 bases between.

Details on this clonotype: Germline and junction disagree at one end, which may indicate a read error. The rearrangement links TRBV12-3 or TRBV12-4 to TRBJ1-3; D gene uncertain. The CDR3 sequence is 16 residues long. CDR3 region: CASSFTAANSGNTIYF. The CDR3 bases are TGTGCCAGTAGTTTTACGGCAGCAAACTCTGGAAACACCATATATTTT.

Comment on this clonotype: Possible read error: a much larger clone is one base away. The V call is TRBV24-1, the J call TRBJ2-3, with D hard to call. The CDR3 covers 13 residues. The germline V gene has CDR1 KGHDR and CDR2 SFDVKD. CDR3 sequence reads: CAASDGNTDTQYF. The DNA for the CDR3 is TGTGCCGCCAGTGATGGCAACACAGATACGCAGTATTTT.

This clonotype was recorded once. Since no conserved phenylalanine or tryptophan closes the CDR3, a read error is the likely cause. The V and J genes are TRBV5-4 and TRBJ2-7; possible D gene TRBD1, 6 bases. The germline V gene has CDR1 SGHNT and CDR2 YYREEE (reference sequence). The CDR3 has 14 amino acids. Trimming removed 0 bases at V and 6 bases at J, with 13 bases between. The CDR3 here is CASSLAWTDCEQYL. CDR3 DNA: TGTGCCAGCAGCTTGGCCTGGACAGACTGCGAGCAGTACTTA.

The count of this clonotype is one. Just one base apart from a much larger clone, this may be a read error. This chain joins TRBV11-1 and TRBJ2-7, with 9 bases identical to TRBD1. CDR3 length: 12 amino acids. The germline CDR1 and CDR2 sequences are SGHAT and FQDESV (reference sequence). The CDR3 here is CAGSGQGREQYF. CDR3 DNA sequence: TGTGCCGGCAGCGGACAGGGGCGCGAGCAGTACTTC.

The rearrangement uses TRBV12-3 or TRBV12-4 and TRBJ1-4, with D perhaps TRBD1 (6 bases). V was cut by 7 bases and J by 6 bases, with 18 bases left in between. The length of the CDR3 is 15 residues. The DNA of the CDR3 is TGTGCCAGCATAAAGCTCGTGACAGGCGATGAAAAACTGTTTTTT. Translated: CASIKLVTGDEKLFF.